A single sample is the source of the 10 T cell receptor beta chains below, sequenced in a study of identical twins. TCRdb reprocessed the 5' RACE reads via MiXCR and lists one record per CDR3 protein. Seen here are 1.5 million or so distinct CDR3 sequences, less than 40% observed once, and the top ten hold more than 0.25%. The source material was cord blood. These receptors originate from a newborn girl in good health.

A few counts support this clonotype. This sequence joins TRBV12-3 or TRBV12-4 and TRBJ2-7; D is perhaps TRBD2 (6 bases). With 6 bases removed from V and 5 bases from J, the gap between germline ends came to 14 bases. This CDR3 is 13 amino acids long. Here the CDR3 reads CASSHLWEDEQYF. CDR3 bases: TGTGCCAGCAGCCACCTCTGGGAGGACGAGCAGTACTTC.

This chain links TRBV3-1 with TRBJ1-4; D possibly corresponds to TRBD1 (6 bases). This CDR3 region has 13 residues. Trimming took off 1 base at V and 10 bases at J, with 10 bases between the two ends. Germline V gives CDR1 LGHDT, CDR2 YNNKEL (reference sequence). The CDR3 region has the DNA TGTGCCAGCAGCCAAGCTACAGGGACAAAACTGTTTTTT. It encodes CASSQATGTKLFF.

This clonotype was observed at least ten times. The germline gene is not matched at one end of the junction; a read error may be the cause. This chain connects TRBV5-1 to TRBJ1-2; tentative D call: TRBD1 (5 bases). Germline CDR1 is SGHRS and CDR2 is YFSETQ. The CDR3 covers 14 residues. CDR3 DNA sequence: TGTGCCAGCAGCTTAGTTCCAGGGACCTATGGCTACACCTTC. Translated: CASSLVPGTYGYTF.

This chain connects TRBV9 to TRBJ2-3; 11 positions match TRBD2. V lost 4 bases to trimming and J lost 1 base; unmatched junction nucleotides: 8. The germline CDR1 and CDR2 sequences are SGDLS and YYNGEE. The CDR3 extends over 17 amino acids. CDR3 DNA sequence: TGTGCCAGCAGCCCAAGACTAGCGGGGAGGCGCACAGATACGCAGTATTTT. Translation: CASSPRLAGRRTDTQYF.

On this clonotype: A read error may produce the germline difference seen at one junction end. The V gene is TRBV5-1, the J gene TRBJ2-1; 10 nucleotides line up with TRBD2. Germline lookup yields CDR1 SGHRS and CDR2 YFSETQ. The length of the CDR3 is 15 residues. The CDR3 sequence: CASSKKREGRNERFF. CDR3 bases: TGCGCCAGCAGCAAAAAGCGGGAGGGCCGCAATGAGCGGTTCTTC.

This clonotype has only a few counts. The V and J genes are TRBV27 and TRBJ2-1; D unresolved. The length of the CDR3 is 12 residues. V was shortened by 5 bases and J by 6 bases, with 8 bases between the two germline ends. Germline CDR1 is MNHEY and CDR2 is SMNVEV (reference sequence). CDR3 nucleotide sequence: TGTGCCAGCAGTCCGACACTCAATGAGCAGTTCTTC. This translates into CASSPTLNEQFF.

J is TRBJ2-7 and V is TRBV7-9, with D possibly being TRBD1 (6 bases). Trimming took 4 bases from V and 5 from J, leaving 9 bases between them. Germline values: CDR1 SEHNR, CDR2 FQNEAQ (reference sequence). The CDR3 contains 12 residues. The CDR3 here is CASSYRQDEQYF. Written as DNA, the CDR3 is TGTGCCAGCAGCTATAGACAGGACGAGCAGTACTTC. Full variable domain (outside the CDR3, taken from reference TRBV7-9 and TRBJ2-7): DTGVSQNPRHKITKRGQNVTFRCDPISEHNRLYWYRQTLGQGPEFLTYFQNEAQLEKSRLLSDRFSAERPKGSFSTLEIQRTEQGDSAMYLCASSYRQDEQYFGPGTRLTVT.

Worth noting for this clonotype: At one of its ends the junction is not consistent with the germline gene, which may arise from a read error. This sequence joins TRBV5-1 and TRBJ2-7; a weak D match, TRBD2 (6 bases). Germline CDR1 and CDR2: SGHRS and YFSETQ. The CDR3 extends over 14 amino acids. CDR3: CVSSLAGLFYEQYF. The CDR3 DNA follows: TGCGTCAGCAGCTTGGCGGGACTGTTCTACGAGCAGTACTTC.

The chain joins TRBV9 to TRBJ2-1; 11 nucleotides match TRBD2. CDR3 length equals 15 residues. Germline CDR1 is SGDLS and CDR2 is YYNGEE. J was trimmed by 3 bases and V by 4 bases; bases with no gene match: 3. The CDR3 nucleotides are TGTGCCAGCAGCATTAGCGGGAGGGACTACAATGAGCAGTTCTTC. Translated, it gives CASSISGRDYNEQFF.

This clonotype was found a few times. This chain connects TRBV7-9 to TRBJ2-5; the D is unclear. Trimming took off 3 bases at V and 5 bases at J, with 10 bases between the two ends. In germline, CDR1 is SEHNR, CDR2 FQNEAQ (reference sequence). This CDR3 has 13 amino acids. The CDR3 bases are TGTGCCAGCAGCTTTTTGACTCGGGAGACCCAGTACTTC. Amino acids: CASSFLTRETQYF.